This T cell receptor beta chain was identified in a study of identical twins. Study results and caveats: Models predicted too little out-of-frame TCR alpha sharing in monozygotic twins.

A universal primer site was incorporated via template switching, and the cDNA contained unique molecular identifiers. A single record per CDR3 protein comes from TCRdb applying MiXCR to the 5' RACE reads. The table shows under 900,000 distinct CDR3 sequences, with 15% to 20% occurring only once. With respect to this clonotype: The antigen remains unidentified.

The CDR3 has 17 amino acids. J lost 7 bases, V lost 2 bases, and 8 bases had no gene match. CDR1 and CDR2 from the germline V gene are ENHRY and SYGVKD. This same sample was also part of a study on T cells expressing NK-cell markers.

The chain carries TRBV10-3 and TRBJ2-1, with TRBD2 matching over 13 bases. The sample was PBMCs. This TCR derives from a woman younger than 30 in good health. As DNA, the CDR3 is TGTGCCATCAGTGAGGGAGAGGGGACTAGCGGGAAGAATGAGCAGTTCTTC. Translation gives CAISEGEGTSGKNEQFF.